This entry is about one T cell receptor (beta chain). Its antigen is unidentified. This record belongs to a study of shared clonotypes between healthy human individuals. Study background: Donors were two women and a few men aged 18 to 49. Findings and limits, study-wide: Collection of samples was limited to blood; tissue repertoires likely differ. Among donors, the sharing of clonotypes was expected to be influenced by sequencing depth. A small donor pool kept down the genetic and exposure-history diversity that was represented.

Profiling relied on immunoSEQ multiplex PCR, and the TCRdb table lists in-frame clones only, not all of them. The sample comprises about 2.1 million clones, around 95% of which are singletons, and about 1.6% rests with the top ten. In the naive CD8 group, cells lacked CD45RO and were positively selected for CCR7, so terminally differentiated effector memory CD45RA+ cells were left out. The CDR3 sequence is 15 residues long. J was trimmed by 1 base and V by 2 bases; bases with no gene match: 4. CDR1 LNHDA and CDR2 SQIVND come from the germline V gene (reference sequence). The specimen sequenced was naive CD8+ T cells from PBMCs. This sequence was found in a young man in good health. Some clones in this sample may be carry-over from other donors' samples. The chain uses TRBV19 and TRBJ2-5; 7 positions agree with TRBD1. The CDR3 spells CASSIFWDSQETQYF. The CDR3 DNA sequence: TGTGCCAGTAGTATATTTTGGGACAGCCAAGAGACCCAGTACTTC. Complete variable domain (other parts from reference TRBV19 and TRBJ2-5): DGGITQSPKYLFRKEGQNVTLSCEQNLNHDAMYWYRQDPGQGLRLIYYSQIVNDFQKGDIAEGYSVSREKKESFPLTVTSAQKNPTAFYLCASSIFWDSQETQYFGPGTRLLVL.